The clone carrying this T cell receptor beta chain was detected only a few times. Its antigen is unknown. If no ophthalmopathy progression occurred within 18 months, Graves' hyperthyroidism was stable. Participants, patients aged 18 to 65, had newly diagnosed hyperthyroidism with a duration under 2 months. The data stem from a study of T cells in Graves' hyperthyroidism and ophthalmopathy. Overall study findings and caveats: From stable hyperthyroidism, ophthalmopathy was set apart by a 13 V-J model.

The CDR3 extends over 14 amino acids. The V and J ends lost 5 bases and 4 bases respectively, with 14 bases between them. Germline V gives CDR1 LNHDA, CDR2 SQIVND (reference sequence). RNA transcripts yielded amplified TCR beta CDR3 regions. First-round RT-PCR of the TCR CDR3 relied on the HTBI primer set. TCRdb called the multiplex PCR reads again in MiXCR, with one record for every CDR3 protein. In the table there are a few hundred thousand distinct CDR3 sequences, approximately 44% of which are singletons. This rearrangement joins TRBV19 to TRBJ2-5; D ambiguous. The sequencing input was peripheral blood or thyroid tissue (not recorded which). The source of this sequence is a woman aged 18-30 years with Graves' hyperthyroidism. In DNA, the CDR3 is TGTGCCAGTAGTCTAACTCGCCGATTAGAGACCCAGTACTTC. Protein sequence: CASSLTRRLETQYF.